The rows below give T cell receptor beta chains drawn from one sample of a study of T cell responses to AZD1222 COVID-19 vaccine. Repertoires were generated with immunoSEQ multiplex PCR, while TCRdb's copy carries only in-frame clones and drops some. The sample yields 100,000 to 150,000 clones, 92% seen once. The sample in question was peripheral blood, obtained on day 0 of AZD1222 vaccination. Receptors were obtained from an adult in good health. The CDR3 runs from the conserved cysteine through the conserved F or W.

TRBV5-1,16,TRBJ2-1,CASSLTSGAFYNEQFF
TRBV7-9,16,TRBJ2-3,CASSLVVGRGTDTQYF
TRBV30,11,TRBJ1-6,CAWTTGSPLHF
TRBV2,14,TRBJ1-3,CASSDAGGGNTIYF
TRBV6-2/TRBV6-3,13,TRBJ1-2,CASSPPLWGGYTF
TRBV5-6,17,TRBJ1-2,CASSLGQGNGANYGYTF
TRBV3-1/TRBV3-2,16,TRBJ1-1,CASSQARQSPNTEAFF
TRBV5-1,14,TRBJ2-7,CASSWTGTGYEQYF
TRBV19,15,TRBJ1-2,CASSMGDRRNYGYTF
TRBV2,11,TRBJ1-1,CASSQNTEAFF
TRBV18,13,TRBJ1-2,CASSPREDYGYTF